This is a list of T cell receptor beta chains from one sample in a study of CD8+ T cells in alopecia areata. The data were produced by immunoSEQ multiplex PCR, yet TCRdb's version contains in-frame clones alone and is incomplete. In the table there are a few hundred thousand clones, 45% to 70% of which are singletons. Sequences were derived from CD4+ T cells sorted from blood, sampled at week 52, from a patient treated with tofacitinib. Source of these receptors: a human donor with alopecia areata. The CDR3 runs from the conserved cysteine through the conserved F or W. D genes are given only for firm matches. Only some rows state a clone size, as once, few, many or a class for expanded clones.

abundance,len,j_gene,d_gene,v_gene,CDR3nt,CDR3aa
many,11,TRBJ2-1,.,TRBV5-1,TGCGCCAGCAGTCAGGCGAATGAGCAGTTCTTC,CASSQANEQFF
few,13,TRBJ1-1,.,TRBV29-1,TGCAGCGTTGATCGATCAGTGAACACTGAAGCTTTCTTT,CSVDRSVNTEAFF
once,15,TRBJ2-5,.,TRBV9,TGTGCCAGCAGCGTAGCATGGGGGCCGGGTGAGACCCAGTACTTC,CASSVAWGPGETQYF
.,12,TRBJ1-6,.,TRBV5-4,TGTGCCAGCAGCTTGCTTAATTCACCCCTCCACTTT,CASSLLNSPLHF
.,15,TRBJ1-2,.,TRBV5-6,TGTGCCAGCAGCTTGGCGGGCGGGAGCGGCTATGGCTACACCTTC,CASSLAGGSGYGYTF
.,13,TRBJ1-1,.,TRBV30,TGTGCCTGGAGTAGACTTCTGAACACTGAAGCTTTCTTT,CAWSRLLNTEAFF
few,14,TRBJ2-1,TRBD2,TRBV7-3,TGTGCCAGCAGCTTTTCCGGGACTAGCAATGAGCAGTTCTTC,CASSFSGTSNEQFF
.,12,TRBJ1-2,.,TRBV11-2,TGTGCCAGCAGCCCAAACCGCAGTGGCTACACCTTC,CASSPNRSGYTF
.,15,TRBJ2-2,.,TRBV9,TGTGCCAGCAGCGCGACAGGCACGAACACCGGGGAGCTGTTTTTT,CASSATGTNTGELFF
.,13,TRBJ2-1,.,TRBV29-1,TGCAGCGTCCTTAGACAGGCCTCCAATGAGCAGTTCTTC,CSVLRQASNEQFF
.,15,TRBJ2-1,TRBD1,TRBV25-1,TGTGCCAGCAGTGAATATACGGGACAGTACAATGAGCAGTTCTTC,CASSEYTGQYNEQFF